These 3 T cell receptor beta chains share one sample of origin, sequenced in a study of graft-versus-host responses after intestinal transplantation. These receptors have no known antigen. Sequencing was performed with immunoSEQ multiplex PCR; in TCRdb, only in-frame clones are kept and a portion is missing. This sample carries about 130,000 clones, more than 80% of them seen once, and the ten largest clones take around 0.16%. This sample comprised unstimulated CD4+ T cells sorted from spleen or lymph node cells, obtained before intestinal transplant. Every receptor here comes from a human donor who received an intestinal transplant.

The chain joins TRBV5-4 to TRBJ1-2; unclear D gene. This CDR3 is 11 amino acids long. Per the germline V gene, CDR1 is SGHNT and CDR2 is YYREEE (reference sequence). Trimming stripped 4 bases from V and 4 bases from J, with 5 bases between. CDR3 protein: CASSDGYGYTF. The CDR3 coding sequence is TGTGCCAGCAGCGACGGCTATGGCTACACCTTC.

The rearrangement uses TRBV19 and TRBJ1-5, with no clear D. The CDR3 totals 14 residues. The V end lost 3 bases, the J end lost 4 bases, and 10 bases lay between the germline ends. Looked up from germline, CDR1 is LNHDA and CDR2 is SQIVND (reference sequence). The CDR3 spells CASSMAATNQPQHF. The CDR3 DNA follows: TGTGCCAGTAGTATGGCAGCCACAAATCAGCCCCAGCATTTT. Full variable domain (remainder filled in from reference TRBV19 and TRBJ1-5): DGGITQSPKYLFRKEGQNVTLSCEQNLNHDAMYWYRQDPGQGLRLIYYSQIVNDFQKGDIAEGYSVSREKKESFPLTVTSAQKNPTAFYLCASSMAATNQPQHFGDGTRLSIL.

This CDR3 reads CASSLGGSATNEKLFF. The CDR3 DNA reads TGCGCCAGCAGCTTGGGGGGTTCCGCAACTAATGAAAAACTGTTTTTT. V and J are TRBV5-1 and TRBJ1-4, with D hard to call. CDR1 is SGHRS and CDR2 is YFSETQ in the germline V gene. Trimming pared 0 bases from V and 0 bases from J, leaving 9 bases between. The CDR3 length is 16 residues.